This TCR beta chain derives from a study of CD8 T cells in Susac syndrome. Study-level findings and limits: The study admitted that it had a relatively small number of individuals in its TCR sequencing and HLA analysis. Clonal expansion was absent from the CD4+ T cell repertoires in Susac syndrome.

An input of about 0.5 to 1 ug of RNA was subjected to reverse transcription using random hexamers. TCRdb analysed the immunoSEQ multiplex PCR reads with MiXCR anew, one entry per CDR3 protein. In the table there are 240,000 or so distinct CDR3 sequences, almost 97% of which are singletons. High-throughput TCR beta sequencing covered peripheral CD8+ and CD4+ T cells. Germline trimming cut 7 bases from V and 7 bases from J; bases unmatched to any gene: 12. The CDR3 is 14 residues long. Germline V CDR1 and CDR2: LNHDA, SQIVND (reference sequence). Note on this clonotype: Its cognate antigen is unknown.

The clonotype was recovered from a human donor with Susac syndrome. The sequenced sample consisted of CD4+ T cells from PBMCs. The chain has TRBV19 and TRBJ1-2; 7 bases match TRBD1. In DNA, the CDR3 is TGTGCCAGTACTACGGACACAGGGGTGGCTGGCTACACCTTC. This gives the protein CASTTDTGVAGYTF.